Detailed here is one T cell receptor (beta chain). No antigen is known for it. Germline assignment: CDR1 PRHDT and CDR2 FYEKMQ (reference sequence). There are 18 residues in the CDR3. The J segment lost 6 bases and the V segment lost 4 bases, leaving 12 bases of the junction unmatched. The sample is drawn from a study of shared clonotypes between healthy human individuals. Study-wide background: Those who served as donors were a couple of women and a few men between the ages of 18 and 49. Each donor's CD4 naive and CD4 memory cells filled three plates apiece, CD8 naive two, and CD8 memory one.

Sequencing used immunoSEQ multiplex PCR; TCRdb keeps in-frame clones, though not all of them. The table shows over a million clones, with roughly 74% occurring only once. The CD4+ fraction was divided into a CD45RA+ naive subset and a CD45RA-negative memory subset. Study outcomes and limitations: Among the subsets, naive ones generally showed larger estimated richness than memory ones.

The chain is built from TRBV13 and TRBJ2-2; 12 bases are a match to TRBD2. This clonotype originated in a man aged 18 to 35 in good health. Some clones in this sample may be carry-over from other donors' samples. The sequenced sample consisted of memory CD4+ T cells from PBMCs. Subset: CD45RA-negative fraction. The CDR3 loop is CASSSSARLAGDAGELFF. The CDR3 region has the DNA TGTGCCAGCAGCTCCTCGGCTAGACTAGCGGGAGATGCCGGGGAGCTGTTTTTT.